This record looks at one T cell receptor beta chain sequence and its context. This clone has a single count. It lacks a known antigen. It has no much larger one-base neighbor in the sample; base qualities were not kept. The data derive from a study of persistence of HIV-infected CD4 T cells (TCRdb year 2020). Regarding the research as a whole: CMV- and HIV-1 Gag-responding CD4+ T cells were isolated from ART-treated individuals so that antigen-driven clonal expansion of HIV-1-infected cells could be examined. The clonality of all cells in each sorted population was measured by TCRbeta sequencing, and the clonality of infected cells was measured by proviral sequencing. Cross-participant TCR cluster analysis included 8 or 9 participants for CMV and six or seven participants for Gag. Apart from a couple of participants who underwent leukapheresis at a single time point, peripheral blood samples of up to roughly 180 mL were collected from participants at multiple time points. Suppressive ART had been received by participants for a median of 8 years. General study outcomes and caveats: Degenerate expanded CDR3beta sequences were enriched in antigen-responding cells, suggesting convergent selection of CD4+ responses to CMV and Gag. Bulk TCR analyses could not be limited to the rare CMV-responding cells that actually contained HIV-1 proviruses. Within the same sorted populations, TCR oligoclonality correlated with proviral oligoclonality. Only a small number of individuals took part in the study, and the range of antigens tested was limited. Significantly lower TCRbeta richness was observed in CMV- and Gag-responding cells than in anti-CD3/anti-CD28-responding cells, and higher oligoclonality was observed in CMV-responding cells than in CD3/CD28-stimulated and Gag-responding cells.

TCRbeta repertoires were sequenced from genomic DNA with the immunoSEQ hsTCRB assay version 4 in survey mode. For TCRbeta sequencing, genomic DNA was diluted to roughly 9.4 ng/uL, with up to roughly 1 ug used per sample. The study's processing was this. TCRbeta data analysis was done in ImmunoSeq Analyzer 3.0, and diversity was calculated on productive nucleotide rearrangements. Lower-bound TCR diversity was estimated with the improved Chao index, and clonality with the Gini coefficient using the Immunarch R package. Different nucleotide rearrangements encoding the same CDR3beta amino acid sequence were treated as distinct clonotypes. Differential abundance analysis identified TCRbeta sequences significantly enriched in antigen-responding cells relative to anti-CD3/anti-CD28-activated cells. GLIPH2 grouped TCRs by predicted peptide-MHC specificity, both within each participant and across combined participant data sets. The immuneACCESS repertoire file appears here via TCRdb, limited to in-frame rearrangements. These files lack a portion of the clones; in checked studies, under half of the deficit traces to unresolved V genes, and the cause of the others is not known. V and J calls and clone size are copied from that table; D and trimming were computed from the DNA. The sample data list about 36,000 clones, and over 65% of these were observed just once. Clones ranked in the top ten supply around 5% of the sample.

In the paper's terms, the treatment or condition label means: suppressive antiretroviral therapy. Cells were stimulated with a pool of overlapping HIV-1 Gag 15-mer peptides at 1 ug per peptide per mL. Nonresponding CD40L-negative CD69-negative CD45RO-high memory CD4+ T cells were sorted as memory populations depleted of antigen-responding cells. HIV-1-infected adults in whom suppressive ART had been started during chronic infection were enrolled as participants. Plasma HIV-1 RNA had been undetectable (below 50 copies/mL) in participants for at least 4 years. To be included, a participant needed positive CMV serology and a CD4+ T cell count above 400 cells/uL. Before stimulation, PBMCs were isolated using density centrifugation and then depleted of CD8+ T cells. For roughly 18 hours, CD8-depleted PBMCs were stimulated with anti-CD28/CD49d costimulation, a CD40-blocking antibody, and enfuvirtide, which was added to prevent new infections. Cell sorting was done on a Beckman Coulter MoFlo Legacy or XDP sorter, and dead cells were excluded with propidium iodide. Genomic DNA was extracted with the QIAamp DNA Mini Kit for samples above one million cells, otherwise with the Quick-DNA Microprep Kit.

The input for sequencing was cultured CD4+ T cells from PBMCs, taken from a patient who received antiretroviral therapy. Per the publication, the cell subset or site label means: CD40L-CD69- CD45RO-high memory CD4 T cells not responding to Gag peptides. The clonotype was recovered from an adult with HIV. The donor label of this sample is uncertain.

This receptor carries the CDR3 CATSATGTPLHF. The sequence in DNA is TGTGCCACCAGCGCGACTGGGACACCCCTCCACTTT. Recombination joined TRBV15 with TRBJ1-6; too little of a D gene remains to name it. The CDR3 contains 12 residues, cysteine and phenylalanine counted. CDR3 DNA only is kept here, 36 bases in frame from base 1. CDR1 LNHNV and CDR2 YYDKDF were looked up in the germline V gene (reference sequence). V is cut by 5 bases and J by 11 bases, and the space between the germline ends is 10 bases.